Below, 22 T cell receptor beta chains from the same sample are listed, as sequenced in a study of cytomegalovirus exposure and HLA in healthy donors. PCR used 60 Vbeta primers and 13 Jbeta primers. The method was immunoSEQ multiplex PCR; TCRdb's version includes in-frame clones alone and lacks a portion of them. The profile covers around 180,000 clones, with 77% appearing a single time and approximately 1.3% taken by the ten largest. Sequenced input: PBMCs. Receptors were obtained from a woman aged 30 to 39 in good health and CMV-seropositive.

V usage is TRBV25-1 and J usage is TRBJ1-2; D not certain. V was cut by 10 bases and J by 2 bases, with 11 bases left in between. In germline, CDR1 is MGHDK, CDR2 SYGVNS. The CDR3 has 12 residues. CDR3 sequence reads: CATLQSNYGYTF. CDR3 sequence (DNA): TGTGCCACCTTACAGTCAAACTATGGCTACACCTTC.

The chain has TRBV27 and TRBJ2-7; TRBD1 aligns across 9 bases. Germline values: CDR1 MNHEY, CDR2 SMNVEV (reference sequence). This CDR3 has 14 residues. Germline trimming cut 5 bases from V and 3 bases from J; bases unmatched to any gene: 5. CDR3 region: CASSIGTGSYEQYF. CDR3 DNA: TGTGCCAGCAGTATCGGGACAGGGAGCTACGAGCAGTACTTC.

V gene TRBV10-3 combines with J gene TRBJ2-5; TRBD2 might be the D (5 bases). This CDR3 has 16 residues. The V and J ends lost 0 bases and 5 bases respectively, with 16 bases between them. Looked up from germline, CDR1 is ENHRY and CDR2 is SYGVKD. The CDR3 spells CAISESGGPTRETQYF. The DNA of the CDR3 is TGTGCCATCAGTGAGTCGGGCGGGCCGACCCGGGAGACCCAGTACTTC.

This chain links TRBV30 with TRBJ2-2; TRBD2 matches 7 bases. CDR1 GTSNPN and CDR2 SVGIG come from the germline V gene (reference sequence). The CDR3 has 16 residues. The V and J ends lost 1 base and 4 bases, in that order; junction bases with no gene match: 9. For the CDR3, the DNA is TGTGCCTGGAGTGGGGCTAGCGGTACCCGCACCGGGGAGCTGTTTTTT. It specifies CAWSGASGTRTGELFF.

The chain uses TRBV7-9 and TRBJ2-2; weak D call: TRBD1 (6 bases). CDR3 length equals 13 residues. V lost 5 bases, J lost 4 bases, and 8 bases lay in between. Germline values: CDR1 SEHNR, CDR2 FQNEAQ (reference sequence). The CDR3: CASSRDITGELFF. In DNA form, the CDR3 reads TGTGCCAGCAGCCGGGACATCACCGGGGAGCTGTTTTTT.

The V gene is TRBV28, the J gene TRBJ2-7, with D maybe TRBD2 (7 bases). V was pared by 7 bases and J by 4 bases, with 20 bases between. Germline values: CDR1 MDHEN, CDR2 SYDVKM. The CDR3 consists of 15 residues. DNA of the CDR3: TGTGCCAGCACCCCCGGGGAGGGGGGCCTATACGAGCAGTACTTC. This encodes CASTPGEGGLYEQYF. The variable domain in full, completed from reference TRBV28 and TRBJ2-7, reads DVKVTQSSRYLVKRTGEKVFLECVQDMDHENMFWYRQDPGLGLRLIYFSYDVKMKEKGDIPEGYSVSREKKERFSLILESASTNQTSMYLCASTPGEGGLYEQYFGPGTRLTVT.

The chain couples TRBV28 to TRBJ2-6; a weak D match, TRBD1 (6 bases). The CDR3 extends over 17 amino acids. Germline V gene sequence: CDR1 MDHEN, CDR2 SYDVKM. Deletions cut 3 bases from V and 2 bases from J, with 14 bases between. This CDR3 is CASSLAGAGPGANVLTF. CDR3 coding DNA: TGTGCCAGCAGTTTGGCAGGGGCAGGACCTGGGGCCAACGTCCTGACTTTC. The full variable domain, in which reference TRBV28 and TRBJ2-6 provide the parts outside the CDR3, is DVKVTQSSRYLVKRTGEKVFLECVQDMDHENMFWYRQDPGLGLRLIYFSYDVKMKEKGDIPEGYSVSREKKERFSLILESASTNQTSMYLCASSLAGAGPGANVLTFGAGSRLTVL.

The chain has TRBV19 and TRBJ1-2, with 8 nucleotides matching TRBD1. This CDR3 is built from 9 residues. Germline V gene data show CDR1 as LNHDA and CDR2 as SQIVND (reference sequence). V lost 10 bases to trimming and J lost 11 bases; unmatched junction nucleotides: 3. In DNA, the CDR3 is TGTGCCACCGACAGGGGATACACCTTC. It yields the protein CATDRGYTF. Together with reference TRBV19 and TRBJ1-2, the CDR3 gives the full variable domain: DGGITQSPKYLFRKEGQNVTLSCEQNLNHDAMYWYRQDPGQGLRLIYYSQIVNDFQKGDIAEGYSVSREKKESFPLTVTSAQKNPTAFYLCATDRGYTFGSGTRLTVV.

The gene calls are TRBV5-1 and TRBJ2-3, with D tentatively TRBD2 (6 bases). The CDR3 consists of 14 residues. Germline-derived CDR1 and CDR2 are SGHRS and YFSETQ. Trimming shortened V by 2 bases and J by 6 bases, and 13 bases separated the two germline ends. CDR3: CASSFRREDDTQYF. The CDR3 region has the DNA TGCGCCAGCAGCTTCAGAAGGGAGGACGATACGCAGTATTTT.

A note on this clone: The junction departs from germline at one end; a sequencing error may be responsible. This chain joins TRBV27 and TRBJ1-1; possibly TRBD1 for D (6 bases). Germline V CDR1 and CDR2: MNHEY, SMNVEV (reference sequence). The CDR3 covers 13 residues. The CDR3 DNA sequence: TGTGCCAGCGCGGACAGCATGAACACTGGAGCTTTCTTT. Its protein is CASADSMNTGAFF.

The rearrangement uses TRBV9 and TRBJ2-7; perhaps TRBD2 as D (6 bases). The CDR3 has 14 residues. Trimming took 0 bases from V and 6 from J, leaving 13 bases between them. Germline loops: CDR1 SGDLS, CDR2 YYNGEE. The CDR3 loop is CASSVGRGRPEQYF. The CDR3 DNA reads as TGTGCCAGCAGCGTAGGCCGGGGGAGGCCCGAGCAGTACTTC.

In DNA, the CDR3 is TGTGCCAGCAGCTTAATGACAGGTGGCTATGGCTACACCTTC. It is translated as CASSLMTGGYGYTF. The chain couples TRBV11-2 to TRBJ1-2; D is perhaps TRBD1 (6 bases). This CDR3 region has 14 residues. Trimming shortened V by 2 bases and J by 4 bases, and 11 bases separated the two germline ends. Germline CDR1 SGHAT, CDR2 FQNNGV.

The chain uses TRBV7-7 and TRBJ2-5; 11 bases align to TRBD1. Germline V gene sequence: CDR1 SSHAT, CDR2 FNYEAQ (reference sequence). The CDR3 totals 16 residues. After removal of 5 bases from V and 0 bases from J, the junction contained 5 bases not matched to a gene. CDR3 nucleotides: TGTGCCAGCAGCGACGGGACAGGGGGGTACCAAGAGACCCAGTACTTC. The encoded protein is CASSDGTGGYQETQYF.

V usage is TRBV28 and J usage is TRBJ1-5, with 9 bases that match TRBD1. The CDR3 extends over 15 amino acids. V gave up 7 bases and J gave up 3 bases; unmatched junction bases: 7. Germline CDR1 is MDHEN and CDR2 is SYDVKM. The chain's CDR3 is CASKTDRGYNQPQHF. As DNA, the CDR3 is TGTGCCAGCAAAACCGACAGGGGGTACAATCAGCCCCAGCATTTT.

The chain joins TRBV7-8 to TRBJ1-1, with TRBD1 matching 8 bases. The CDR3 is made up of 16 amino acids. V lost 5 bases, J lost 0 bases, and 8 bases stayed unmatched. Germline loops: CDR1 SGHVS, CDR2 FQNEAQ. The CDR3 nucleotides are TGTGCCAGCAGCCTATCCCCACAGGGGGTGAACACTGAAGCTTTCTTT. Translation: CASSLSPQGVNTEAFF.

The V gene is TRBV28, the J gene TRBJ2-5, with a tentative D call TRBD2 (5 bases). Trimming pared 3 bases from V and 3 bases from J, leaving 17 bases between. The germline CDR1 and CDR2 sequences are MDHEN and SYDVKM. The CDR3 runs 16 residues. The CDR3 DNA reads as TGTGCCAGCAGTTTCCCCCTGACCGGGGAGAAAGAGACCCAGTACTTC. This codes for CASSFPLTGEKETQYF. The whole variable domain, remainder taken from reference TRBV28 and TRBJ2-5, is DVKVTQSSRYLVKRTGEKVFLECVQDMDHENMFWYRQDPGLGLRLIYFSYDVKMKEKGDIPEGYSVSREKKERFSLILESASTNQTSMYLCASSFPLTGEKETQYFGPGTRLLVL.

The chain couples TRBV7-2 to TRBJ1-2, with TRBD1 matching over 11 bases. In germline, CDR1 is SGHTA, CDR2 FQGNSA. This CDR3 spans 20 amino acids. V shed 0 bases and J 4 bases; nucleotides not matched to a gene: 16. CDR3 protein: CASSLAASLPGQGEGYGYTF. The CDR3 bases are TGTGCCAGCAGCTTAGCGGCGTCCCTTCCGGGACAGGGGGAAGGCTATGGCTACACCTTC.

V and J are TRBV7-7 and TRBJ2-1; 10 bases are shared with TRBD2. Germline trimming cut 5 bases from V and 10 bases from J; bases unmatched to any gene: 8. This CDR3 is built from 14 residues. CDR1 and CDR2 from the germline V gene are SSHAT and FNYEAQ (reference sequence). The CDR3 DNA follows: TGTGCCAGCAGCCAGGGACTAGCGCCGGGGGAGCAGTTCTTC. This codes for CASSQGLAPGEQFF. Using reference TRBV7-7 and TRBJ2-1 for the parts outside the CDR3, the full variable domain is GAGVSQSPRYKVTKRGQDVTLRCDPISSHATLYWYQQALGQGPEFLTYFNYEAQPDKSGLPSDRFSAERPEGSISTLTIQRTEQRDSAMYRCASSQGLAPGEQFFGPGTRLTVL.

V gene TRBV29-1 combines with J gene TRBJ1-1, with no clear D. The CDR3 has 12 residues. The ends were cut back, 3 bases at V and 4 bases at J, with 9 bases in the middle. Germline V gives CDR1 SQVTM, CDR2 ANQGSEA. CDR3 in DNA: TGCAGCGTTGAGAACCCCGGCACTGAAGCTTTCTTT. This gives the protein CSVENPGTEAFF.

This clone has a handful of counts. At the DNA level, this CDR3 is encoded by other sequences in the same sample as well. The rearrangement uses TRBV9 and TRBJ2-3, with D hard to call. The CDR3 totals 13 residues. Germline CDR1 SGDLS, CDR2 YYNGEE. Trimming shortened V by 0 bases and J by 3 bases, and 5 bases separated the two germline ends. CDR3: CASSVVSTDTQYF. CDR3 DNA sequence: TGTGCCAGCAGCGTAGTGTCAACAGATACGCAGTATTTT.

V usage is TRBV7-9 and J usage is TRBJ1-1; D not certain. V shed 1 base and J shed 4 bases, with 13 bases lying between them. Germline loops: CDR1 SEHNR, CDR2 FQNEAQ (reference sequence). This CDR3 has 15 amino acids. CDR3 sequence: CASSLESGAGTEAFF. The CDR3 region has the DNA TGTGCCAGCAGCTTAGAATCGGGTGCGGGCACTGAAGCTTTCTTT. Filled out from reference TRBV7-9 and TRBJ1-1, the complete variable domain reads DTGVSQNPRHKITKRGQNVTFRCDPISEHNRLYWYRQTLGQGPEFLTYFQNEAQLEKSRLLSDRFSAERPKGSFSTLEIQRTEQGDSAMYLCASSLESGAGTEAFFGQGTRLTVV.

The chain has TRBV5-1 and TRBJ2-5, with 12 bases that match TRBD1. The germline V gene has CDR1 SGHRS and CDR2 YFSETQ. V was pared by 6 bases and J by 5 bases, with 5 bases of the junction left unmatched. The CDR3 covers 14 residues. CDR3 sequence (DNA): TGCGCCAGCAATAGGGGACAGGGGGCGGAGACCCAGTACTTC. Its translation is CASNRGQGAETQYF.